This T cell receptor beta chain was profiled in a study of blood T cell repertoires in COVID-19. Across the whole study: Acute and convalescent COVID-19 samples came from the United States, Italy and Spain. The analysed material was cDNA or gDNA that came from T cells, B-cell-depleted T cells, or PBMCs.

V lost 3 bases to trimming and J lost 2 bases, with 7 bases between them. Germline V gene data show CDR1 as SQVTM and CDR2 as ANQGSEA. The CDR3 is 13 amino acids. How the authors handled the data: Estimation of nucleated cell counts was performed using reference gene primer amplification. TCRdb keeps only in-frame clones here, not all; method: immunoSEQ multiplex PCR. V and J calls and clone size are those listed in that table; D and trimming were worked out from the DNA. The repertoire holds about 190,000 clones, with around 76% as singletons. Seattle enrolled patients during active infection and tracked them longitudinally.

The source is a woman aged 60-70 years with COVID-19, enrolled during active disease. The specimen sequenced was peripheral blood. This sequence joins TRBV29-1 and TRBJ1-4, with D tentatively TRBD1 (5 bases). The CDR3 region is CSVEGGTNEKLFF. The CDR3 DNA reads TGCAGCGTTGAGGGGGGGACTAATGAAAAACTGTTTTTT.